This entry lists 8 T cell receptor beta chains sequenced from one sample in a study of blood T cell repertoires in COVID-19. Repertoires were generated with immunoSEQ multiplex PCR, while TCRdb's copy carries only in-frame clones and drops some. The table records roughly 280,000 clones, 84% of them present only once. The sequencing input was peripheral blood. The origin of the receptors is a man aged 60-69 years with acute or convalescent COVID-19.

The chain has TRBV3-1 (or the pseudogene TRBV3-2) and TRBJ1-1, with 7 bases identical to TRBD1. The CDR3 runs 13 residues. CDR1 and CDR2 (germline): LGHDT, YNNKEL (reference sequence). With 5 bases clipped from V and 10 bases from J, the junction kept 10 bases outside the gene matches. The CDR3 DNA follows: TGTGCCAGCAGCTTGCTAACAGGGGACGGAGCTTTCTTT. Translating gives CASSLLTGDGAFF.

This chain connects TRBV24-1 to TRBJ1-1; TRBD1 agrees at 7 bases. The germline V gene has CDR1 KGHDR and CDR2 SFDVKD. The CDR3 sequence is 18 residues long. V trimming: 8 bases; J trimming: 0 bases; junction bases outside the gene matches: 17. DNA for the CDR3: TGTGCCACCACCCAGGGGGACCAACCCCGTGGGATGAACACTGAAGCTTTCTTT. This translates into CATTQGDQPRGMNTEAFF.

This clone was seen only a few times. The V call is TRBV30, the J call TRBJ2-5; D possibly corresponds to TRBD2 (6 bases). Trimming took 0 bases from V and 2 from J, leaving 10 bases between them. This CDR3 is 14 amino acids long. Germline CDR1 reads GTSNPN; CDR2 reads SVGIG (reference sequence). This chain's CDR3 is CAWSVSAGQETQYF. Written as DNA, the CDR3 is TGTGCCTGGAGTGTATCAGCGGGTCAAGAGACCCAGTACTTC.

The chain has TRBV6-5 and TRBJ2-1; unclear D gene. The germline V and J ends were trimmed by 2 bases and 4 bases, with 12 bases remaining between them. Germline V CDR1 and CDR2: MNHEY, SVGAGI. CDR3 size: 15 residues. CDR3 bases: TGTGCCAGCAGTTACATGGGCCCGGCATACAATGAGCAGTTCTTC. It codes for CASSYMGPAYNEQFF.

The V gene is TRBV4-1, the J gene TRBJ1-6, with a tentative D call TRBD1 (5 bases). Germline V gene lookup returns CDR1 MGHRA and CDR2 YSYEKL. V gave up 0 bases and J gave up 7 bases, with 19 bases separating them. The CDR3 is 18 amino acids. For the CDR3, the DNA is TGCGCCAGCAGCCAAGAGGGGGGGAATTTGGGAGTAAATTCACCCCTCCACTTT. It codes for CASSQEGGNLGVNSPLHF.

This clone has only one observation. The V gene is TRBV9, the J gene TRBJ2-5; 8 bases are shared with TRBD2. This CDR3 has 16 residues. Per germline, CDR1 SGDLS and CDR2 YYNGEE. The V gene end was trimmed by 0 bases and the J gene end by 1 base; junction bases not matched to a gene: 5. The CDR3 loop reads CASSVGPGGAQETQYF. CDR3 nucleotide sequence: TGTGCCAGCAGCGTAGGCCCGGGAGGGGCCCAAGAGACCCAGTACTTC.

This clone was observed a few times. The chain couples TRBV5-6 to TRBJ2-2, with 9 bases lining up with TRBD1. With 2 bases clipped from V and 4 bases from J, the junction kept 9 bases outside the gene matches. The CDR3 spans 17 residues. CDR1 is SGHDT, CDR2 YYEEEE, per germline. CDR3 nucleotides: TGTGCCAGCAGCTTTATCGTGGGACAGGGCTCCACCGGGGAGCTGTTTTTT. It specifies CASSFIVGQGSTGELFF.

The CDR3 is CASSPSDTRETQYF. The CDR3 DNA follows: TGTGCCAGCTCACCCTCTGATACCAGAGAGACCCAGTACTTC. The rearrangement joins TRBV18 to TRBJ2-5; D remains unclear. The V end was cut by 3 bases, the J end by 4 bases, with 12 bases between. CDR3 length equals 14 residues. CDR1 and CDR2 from the germline V gene are KGHSH and LQKENI. The full variable domain, rest sourced from reference TRBV18 and TRBJ2-5, is NAGVMQNPRHLVRRRGQEARLRCSPMKGHSHVYWYRQLPEEGLKFMVYLQKENIIDESGMPKERFSAEFPKEGPSILRIQQVVRGDSAAYFCASSPSDTRETQYFGPGTRLLVL.